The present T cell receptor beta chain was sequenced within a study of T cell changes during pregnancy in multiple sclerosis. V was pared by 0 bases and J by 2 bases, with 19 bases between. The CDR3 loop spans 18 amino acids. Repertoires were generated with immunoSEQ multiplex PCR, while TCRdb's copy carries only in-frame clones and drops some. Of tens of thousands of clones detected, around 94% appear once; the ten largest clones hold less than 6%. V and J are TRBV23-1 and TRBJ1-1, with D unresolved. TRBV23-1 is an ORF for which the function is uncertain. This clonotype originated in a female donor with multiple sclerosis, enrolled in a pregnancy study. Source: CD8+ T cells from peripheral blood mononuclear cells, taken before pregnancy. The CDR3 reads CASSQSSLAQEANTEAFF. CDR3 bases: TGCGCCAGCAGTCAATCGTCCCTTGCTCAGGAAGCTAACACTGAAGCTTTCTTT.